This T cell receptor (beta chain) came from a study of shared T cell receptors in the human thymus. Sequencing used immunoSEQ multiplex PCR; TCRdb keeps in-frame clones, though not all of them. Here the sample spans about 540,000 clones, 70% to 80% being singletons. Germline-derived CDR1 and CDR2 are GTSNPN and SVGIG (reference sequence). The CDR3 totals 15 residues. Germline trimming cut 5 bases from V and 3 bases from J; bases unmatched to any gene: 9. In its sample, this clone was seen once. The sample also formed part of further work on human thymus T cells. Per that paper: Donor material was obtained from healthy Finnish infants undergoing corrective surgery for congenital heart defects. Thymic and blood repertoires showed apparently biased V and J gene usage. Overlap was high between thymic repertoires from unrelated individuals, as reported in related research.

The clonotype was recovered from a boy younger than two with a congenital heart defect. This chain uses TRBV30 with TRBJ1-1, with 10 bases fitting TRBD1. The material sequenced was thymocytes. The CDR3 DNA reads TGTGCCTGGGGGACAGGGGATGGGGGGGACACTGAAGCTTTCTTT. Its protein product is CAWGTGDGGDTEAFF.